Listed below are T cell receptor beta chains from one sample, sequenced in a study of OX40 agonist ivuxolimab in advanced cancers. Method: immunoSEQ multiplex PCR; TCRdb's copy keeps in-frame clones and lacks some. In the table there are tens of thousands of clones, 70% to 90% of which are singletons. Specimen: CD4+ or CD8+ T cells sorted from blood, collected in a trial of the OX40 agonist ivuxolimab. These receptors were obtained from an adult with an advanced solid tumor such as melanoma, head and neck, liver or kidney cancer. Both conserved end residues are part of each CDR3. D genes are given only for firm matches. Only part of the rows carry a size: once, few, many, or a class if the clone is expanded.

D gene: .
J gene: TRBJ1-4
clone size: .
V gene: TRBV5-1
CDR3 length: 18
CDR3 protein: CASSLGTRNLATNEKLFF
CDR3 DNA: TGCGCCAGCAGCTTGGGTACCAGAAACCTTGCAACTAATGAAAAACTGTTTTTT

D gene: TRBD2
J gene: TRBJ2-7
clone size: .
V gene: TRBV11-2
CDR3 length: 15
CDR3 protein: CASSLRRGYSYEQYF
CDR3 DNA: TGTGCCAGCAGCTTAAGGCGGGGGTACTCCTACGAGCAGTACTTC

D gene: TRBD2
J gene: TRBJ2-3
clone size: once
V gene: TRBV19
CDR3 length: 16
CDR3 protein: CASRLAGGASTDTQYF
CDR3 DNA: TGTGCCAGTAGACTAGCGGGGGGTGCTAGCACAGATACGCAGTATTTT

D gene: .
J gene: TRBJ1-3
clone size: once
V gene: TRBV7-9
CDR3 length: 15
CDR3 protein: CASSLNSLTRDTIYF
CDR3 DNA: TGTGCCAGCAGCTTAAACAGTCTGACAAGGGACACCATATATTTT

D gene: .
J gene: TRBJ1-1
clone size: .
V gene: TRBV7-9
CDR3 length: 14
CDR3 protein: CASSLAGGNTEAFF
CDR3 DNA: TGTGCCAGCAGCTTAGCGGGCGGGAACACTGAAGCTTTCTTT

D gene: TRBD1
J gene: TRBJ2-7
clone size: .
V gene: TRBV5-1
CDR3 length: 14
CDR3 protein: CASSRTGGSYEQYF
CDR3 DNA: TGCGCCAGCAGCCGGACAGGGGGATCCTACGAGCAGTACTTC

D gene: TRBD2
J gene: TRBJ2-1
clone size: .
V gene: TRBV19
CDR3 length: 14
CDR3 protein: CASTLAGGPNEQFF
CDR3 DNA: TGTGCCAGTACCCTAGCGGGGGGGCCCAATGAGCAGTTCTTC

D gene: .
J gene: TRBJ1-3
clone size: .
V gene: TRBV30
CDR3 length: 14
CDR3 protein: CAWRRAAAGNTIYF
CDR3 DNA: TGTGCCTGGAGGAGGGCAGCGGCTGGAAACACCATATATTTT

D gene: TRBD1
J gene: TRBJ2-2
clone size: .
V gene: TRBV7-9
CDR3 length: 16
CDR3 protein: CASSARTGGHTGELFF
CDR3 DNA: TGTGCCAGCAGCGCCCGGACAGGGGGCCACACCGGGGAGCTGTTTTTT

D gene: TRBD1
J gene: TRBJ2-5
clone size: .
V gene: TRBV19
CDR3 length: 15
CDR3 protein: CASSNTGTGLETQYF
CDR3 DNA: TGTGCCAGTAGTAACACCGGGACAGGGTTGGAGACCCAGTACTTC

D gene: TRBD2
J gene: TRBJ2-2
clone size: .
V gene: TRBV6-5
CDR3 length: 16
CDR3 protein: CASSYSKLAGPGELFF
CDR3 DNA: TGTGCCAGCAGTTACTCGAAGCTAGCGGGTCCTGGGGAGCTGTTTTTT

D gene: TRBD1
J gene: TRBJ1-6
clone size: once
V gene: TRBV7-9
CDR3 length: 17
CDR3 protein: CASSTRTGSSYNSPLHF
CDR3 DNA: TGTGCCAGCAGCACAAGGACAGGGAGCTCCTATAATTCACCCCTCCACTTT

D gene: .
J gene: TRBJ2-1
clone size: .
V gene: TRBV5-1
CDR3 length: 15
CDR3 protein: CASSLRGSSYNEQFF
CDR3 DNA: TGCGCCAGCAGCCTCAGGGGCAGCTCCTACAATGAGCAGTTCTTC

D gene: TRBD1
J gene: TRBJ2-7
clone size: .
V gene: TRBV18
CDR3 length: 14
CDR3 protein: CASSPGTASYEQYF
CDR3 DNA: TGTGCCAGCTCACCCGGGACAGCCTCCTACGAGCAGTACTTC

D gene: TRBD1
J gene: TRBJ2-5
clone size: .
V gene: TRBV4-2
CDR3 length: 17
CDR3 protein: CASSQVGTGVAGETQYF
CDR3 DNA: TGTGCCAGCAGCCAAGTCGGGACAGGGGTTGCGGGGGAGACCCAGTACTTC

D gene: TRBD1
J gene: TRBJ1-4
clone size: .
V gene: TRBV5-1
CDR3 length: 15
CDR3 protein: CASSVGAGTDEKLFF
CDR3 DNA: TGCGCCAGCAGCGTTGGGGCCGGGACAGATGAAAAACTGTTTTTT

D gene: TRBD1
J gene: TRBJ1-1
clone size: .
V gene: TRBV6-5
CDR3 length: 13
CDR3 protein: CASRRTGNTEAFF
CDR3 DNA: TGTGCCAGCAGACGGACAGGAAACACTGAAGCTTTCTTT

D gene: TRBD1
J gene: TRBJ1-4
clone size: .
V gene: TRBV4-2
CDR3 length: 15
CDR3 protein: CASSQGDPGQQKLFF
CDR3 DNA: TGTGCCAGCAGCCAAGGGGATCCGGGACAGCAAAAACTGTTTTTT

D gene: .
J gene: TRBJ1-1
clone size: .
V gene: TRBV11-2
CDR3 length: 13
CDR3 protein: CASSILPSGEAFF
CDR3 DNA: TGTGCCAGCAGCATACTCCCCAGCGGTGAAGCTTTCTTT

D gene: .
J gene: TRBJ2-5
clone size: .
V gene: TRBV5-4
CDR3 length: 14
CDR3 protein: CASSPGHLQETQYF
CDR3 DNA: TGTGCCAGCAGCCCTGGACACCTACAAGAGACCCAGTACTTC

D gene: .
J gene: TRBJ1-2
clone size: .
V gene: TRBV5-5
CDR3 length: 14
CDR3 protein: CASSSGAGWEGYTF
CDR3 DNA: TGTGCCAGCAGCTCCGGAGCAGGATGGGAAGGCTACACCTTC

D gene: .
J gene: TRBJ1-5
clone size: .
V gene: TRBV6-6
CDR3 length: 13
CDR3 protein: CASRDYSNQPQHF
CDR3 DNA: TGTGCCAGCAGAGATTATAGCAATCAGCCCCAGCATTTT

D gene: TRBD2
J gene: TRBJ2-3
clone size: .
V gene: TRBV9
CDR3 length: 16
CDR3 protein: CASSVGSGGAEDTQYF
CDR3 DNA: TGTGCCAGCAGCGTAGGGAGCGGGGGGGCCGAGGATACGCAGTATTTT

D gene: TRBD2
J gene: TRBJ2-2
clone size: few
V gene: TRBV30
CDR3 length: 15
CDR3 protein: CAWKGSGAYTGELFF
CDR3 DNA: TGTGCCTGGAAGGGTAGCGGGGCTTACACCGGGGAGCTGTTTTTT

D gene: TRBD1
J gene: TRBJ1-1
clone size: .
V gene: TRBV19
CDR3 length: 15
CDR3 protein: CASSKGQGTNTEAFF
CDR3 DNA: TGTGCCAGTAGTAAAGGACAGGGGACGAACACTGAAGCTTTCTTT

D gene: .
J gene: TRBJ1-2
clone size: .
V gene: TRBV14
CDR3 length: 13
CDR3 protein: CASSLGLYYGYTF
CDR3 DNA: TGTGCCAGCAGCCTTGGACTGTACTATGGCTACACCTTC

D gene: .
J gene: TRBJ1-1
clone size: .
V gene: TRBV6-1
CDR3 length: 15
CDR3 protein: CASSDLSGVDTEAFF
CDR3 DNA: TGTGCCAGCAGTGACCTATCCGGGGTAGACACTGAAGCTTTCTTT

D gene: TRBD1
J gene: TRBJ2-2
clone size: .
V gene: TRBV18
CDR3 length: 17
CDR3 protein: CASSPPGTALNTGELFF
CDR3 DNA: TGTGCCAGCTCACCTCCAGGGACAGCGCTGAACACCGGGGAGCTGTTTTTT

D gene: TRBD1
J gene: TRBJ1-2
clone size: .
V gene: TRBV29-1
CDR3 length: 13
CDR3 protein: CSVLRTGAYGYTF
CDR3 DNA: TGCAGCGTCCTCCGGACAGGGGCCTATGGCTACACCTTC

D gene: .
J gene: TRBJ2-5
clone size: .
V gene: TRBV6-5
CDR3 length: 14
CDR3 protein: CASSYPGGGETQYF
CDR3 DNA: TGTGCCAGCAGTTACCCCGGGGGTGGGGAGACCCAGTACTTC

D gene: TRBD2
J gene: TRBJ2-2
clone size: .
V gene: TRBV2
CDR3 length: 15
CDR3 protein: CASSRTSGRSGELFF
CDR3 DNA: TGTGCCAGCAGCCGGACTAGCGGGCGATCCGGGGAGCTGTTTTTT

D gene: TRBD2
J gene: TRBJ2-2
clone size: .
V gene: TRBV18
CDR3 length: 21
CDR3 protein: CASSPFQQGRTSGERTGELFF
CDR3 DNA: TGTGCCAGCTCACCGTTCCAACAGGGAAGGACTAGCGGGGAGAGGACCGGGGAGCTGTTTTTT

D gene: TRBD1
J gene: TRBJ2-5
clone size: .
V gene: TRBV11-2
CDR3 length: 13
CDR3 protein: CASSPDRAETQYF
CDR3 DNA: TGTGCCAGCAGCCCGGACAGGGCCGAGACCCAGTACTTC

D gene: .
J gene: TRBJ1-2
clone size: .
V gene: TRBV2
CDR3 length: 13
CDR3 protein: CASSDSRNYGYTF
CDR3 DNA: TGTGCCAGCAGTGATAGTAGGAACTATGGCTACACCTTC

D gene: TRBD1
J gene: TRBJ1-1
clone size: few
V gene: TRBV9
CDR3 length: 13
CDR3 protein: CASMKGQGTEAFF
CDR3 DNA: TGTGCCAGCATGAAAGGACAGGGGACTGAAGCTTTCTTT

D gene: .
J gene: TRBJ2-1
clone size: .
V gene: TRBV7-6
CDR3 length: 12
CDR3 protein: CASSLTGLEQFF
CDR3 DNA: TGTGCCAGCAGCTTAACAGGGCTTGAGCAGTTCTTC

D gene: TRBD2
J gene: TRBJ2-3
clone size: once
V gene: TRBV4-1
CDR3 length: 17
CDR3 protein: CASSLTGLSTSTDTQYF
CDR3 DNA: TGCGCCAGCAGCCTTACGGGACTATCAACTAGCACAGATACGCAGTATTTT

D gene: .
J gene: TRBJ1-3
clone size: .
V gene: TRBV19
CDR3 length: 16
CDR3 protein: CATTPGRIRSGNTIYF
CDR3 DNA: TGTGCCACAACCCCGGGACGGATCCGCTCTGGAAACACCATATATTTT

D gene: TRBD2
J gene: TRBJ2-2
clone size: .
V gene: TRBV7-8
CDR3 length: 21
CDR3 protein: CASSSRPKLAGGTLFSGELFF
CDR3 DNA: TGTGCCAGCAGCTCGCGCCCTAAGCTAGCGGGGGGAACTTTATTTTCCGGGGAGCTGTTTTTT

D gene: .
J gene: TRBJ2-6
clone size: .
V gene: TRBV28
CDR3 length: 15
CDR3 protein: CASSPRHSGANVLTF
CDR3 DNA: TGTGCCAGCAGTCCCAGACATTCTGGGGCCAACGTCCTGACTTTC

D gene: TRBD1
J gene: TRBJ1-4
clone size: .
V gene: TRBV6-1
CDR3 length: 15
CDR3 protein: CASRTGGTGVEKLFF
CDR3 DNA: TGTGCCAGCAGGACCGGTGGGACAGGGGTAGAAAAACTGTTTTTT

D gene: TRBD1
J gene: TRBJ1-4
clone size: .
V gene: TRBV18
CDR3 length: 16
CDR3 protein: CASSLDRGSTNEKLFF
CDR3 DNA: TGTGCCAGCTCCCTGGACAGGGGGTCCACTAATGAAAAACTGTTTTTT

D gene: .
J gene: TRBJ1-5
clone size: .
V gene: TRBV4-2
CDR3 length: 15
CDR3 protein: CASSQDARGDQPQHF
CDR3 DNA: TGTGCCAGCAGCCAAGATGCCCGGGGCGATCAGCCCCAGCATTTT

D gene: TRBD2
J gene: TRBJ2-4
clone size: .
V gene: TRBV5-1
CDR3 length: 18
CDR3 protein: CASSARTSGGLAKNIQYF
CDR3 DNA: TGCGCCAGCAGCGCAAGGACTAGCGGGGGATTAGCCAAAAACATTCAGTACTTC